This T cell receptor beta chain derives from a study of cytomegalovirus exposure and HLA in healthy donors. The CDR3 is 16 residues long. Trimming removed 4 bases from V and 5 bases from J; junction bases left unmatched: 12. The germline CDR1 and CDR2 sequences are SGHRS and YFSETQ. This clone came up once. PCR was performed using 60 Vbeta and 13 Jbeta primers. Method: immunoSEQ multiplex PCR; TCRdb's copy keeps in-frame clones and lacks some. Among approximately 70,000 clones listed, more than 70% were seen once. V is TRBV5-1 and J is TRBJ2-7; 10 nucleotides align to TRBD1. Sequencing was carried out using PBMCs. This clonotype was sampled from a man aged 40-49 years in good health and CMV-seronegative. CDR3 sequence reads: CASSPMWETGGNEQYF. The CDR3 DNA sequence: TGCGCCAGCAGCCCCATGTGGGAGACAGGGGGCAACGAGCAGTACTTC. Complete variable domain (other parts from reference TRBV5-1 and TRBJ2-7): KAGVTQTPRYLIKTRGQQVTLSCSPISGHRSVSWYQQTPGQGLQFLFEYFSETQRNKGNFPGRFSGRQFSNSRSEMNVSTLELGDSALYLCASSPMWETGGNEQYFGPGTRLTVT.